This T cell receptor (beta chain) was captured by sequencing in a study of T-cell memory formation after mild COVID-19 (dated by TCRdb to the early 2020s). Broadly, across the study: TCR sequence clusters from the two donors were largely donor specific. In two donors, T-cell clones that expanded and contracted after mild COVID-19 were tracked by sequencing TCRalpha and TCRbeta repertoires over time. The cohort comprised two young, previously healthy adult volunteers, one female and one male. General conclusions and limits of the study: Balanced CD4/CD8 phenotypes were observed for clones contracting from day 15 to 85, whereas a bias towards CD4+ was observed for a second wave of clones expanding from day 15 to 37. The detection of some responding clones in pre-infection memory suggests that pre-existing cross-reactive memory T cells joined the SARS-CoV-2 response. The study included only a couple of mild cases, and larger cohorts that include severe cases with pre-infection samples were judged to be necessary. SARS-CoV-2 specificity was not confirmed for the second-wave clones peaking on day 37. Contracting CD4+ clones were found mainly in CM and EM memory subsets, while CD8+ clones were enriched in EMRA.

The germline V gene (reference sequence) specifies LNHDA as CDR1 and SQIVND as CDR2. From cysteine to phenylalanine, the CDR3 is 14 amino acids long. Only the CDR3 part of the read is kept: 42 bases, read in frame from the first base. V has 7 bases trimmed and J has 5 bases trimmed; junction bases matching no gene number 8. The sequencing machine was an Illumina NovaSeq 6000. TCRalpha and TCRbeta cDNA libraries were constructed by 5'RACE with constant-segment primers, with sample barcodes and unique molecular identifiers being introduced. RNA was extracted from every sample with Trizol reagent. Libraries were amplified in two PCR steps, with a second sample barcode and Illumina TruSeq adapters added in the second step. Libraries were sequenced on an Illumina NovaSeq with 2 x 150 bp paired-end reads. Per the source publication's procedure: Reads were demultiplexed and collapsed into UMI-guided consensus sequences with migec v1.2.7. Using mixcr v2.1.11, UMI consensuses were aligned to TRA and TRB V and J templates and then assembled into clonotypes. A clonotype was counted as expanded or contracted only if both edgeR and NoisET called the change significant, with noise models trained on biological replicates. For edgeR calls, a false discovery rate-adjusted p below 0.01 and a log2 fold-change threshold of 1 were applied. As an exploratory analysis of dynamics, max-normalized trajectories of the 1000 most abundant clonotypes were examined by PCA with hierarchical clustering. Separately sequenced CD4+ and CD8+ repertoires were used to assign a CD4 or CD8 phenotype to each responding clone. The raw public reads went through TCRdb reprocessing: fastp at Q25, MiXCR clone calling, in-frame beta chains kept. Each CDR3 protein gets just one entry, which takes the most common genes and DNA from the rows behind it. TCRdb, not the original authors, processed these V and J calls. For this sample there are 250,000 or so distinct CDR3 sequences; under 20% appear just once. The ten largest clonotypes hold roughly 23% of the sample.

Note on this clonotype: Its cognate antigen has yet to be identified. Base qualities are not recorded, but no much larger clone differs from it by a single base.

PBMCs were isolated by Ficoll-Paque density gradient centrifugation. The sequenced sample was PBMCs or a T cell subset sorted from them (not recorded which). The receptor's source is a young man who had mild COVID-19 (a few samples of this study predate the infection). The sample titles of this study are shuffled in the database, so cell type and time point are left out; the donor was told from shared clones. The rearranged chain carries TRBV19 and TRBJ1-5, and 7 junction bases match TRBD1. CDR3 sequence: CASTPWDSYQPQHF. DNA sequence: TGTGCCAGTACCCCATGGGACAGCTATCAGCCCCAGCATTTT. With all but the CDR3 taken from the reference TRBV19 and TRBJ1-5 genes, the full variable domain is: DGGITQSPKYLFRKEGQNVTLSCEQNLNHDAMYWYRQDPGQGLRLIYYSQIVNDFQKGDIAEGYSVSREKKESFPLTVTSAQKNPTAFYLCASTPWDSYQPQHFGDGTRLSIL.